These T cell receptor beta chains were read from a single sample in a study of post-analysis software for immune sequencing data. TCRdb re-analysed the PCR reads in MiXCR, keeping a single row per CDR3 protein. This sample has about 800,000 distinct CDR3 sequences; roughly 30% occur once, and the top ten carry around 0.56%. Sequenced input: blood. The receptor source for this set is a girl aged 5 to 17 with multiple sclerosis. Both conserved end residues are part of each CDR3. Each record gives: J gene, CDR3 length, V gene, D gene, clone size, CDR3 protein, CDR3 DNA. A D gene is named only where the DNA matches it firmly. Size is stated for part of the rows, as once, few or many counts, or as a class when the clone is expanded.

>TRBJ2-5|15|TRBV11-2|TRBD2|many
CASSLDRGGQETQYF
TGTGCCAGCAGCTTAGATCGGGGGGGCCAAGAGACCCAGTACTTC
>TRBJ1-6|13|TRBV12-3/TRBV12-4|-|-
CASSLAGESPLHF
TGTGCCAGCAGTTTAGCAGGGGAATCACCCCTCCACTTT
>TRBJ2-5|16|TRBV10-2|TRBD2|-
CASSEPGTSGRETQYF
TGCGCCAGCAGTGAGCCCGGGACTAGCGGGAGGGAGACCCAGTACTTC
>TRBJ2-1|15|TRBV12-3/TRBV12-4|TRBD2|-
CASSPGLVQDNEQFF
TGTGCCAGCAGCCCCGGACTAGTTCAGGACAATGAGCAGTTCTTC
>TRBJ1-2|15|TRBV20-1|-|-
CSARKSGVGHYGYTF
TGCAGTGCTAGAAAGTCGGGGGTCGGGCACTATGGCTACACCTTC
>TRBJ1-4|14|TRBV4-2|-|few
CASSQVGRGEKLFF
TGTGCCAGCAGCCAAGTGGGGCGAGGAGAAAAACTGTTTTTT
>TRBJ2-3|14|TRBV7-8|-|-
CASSPLRDTDTQYF
TGTGCCAGCAGCCCTCTAAGGGATACAGATACGCAGTATTTT
>TRBJ2-3|15|TRBV7-2|TRBD2|many
CASKGGGRSTDTQYF
TGTGCCAGCAAGGGCGGGGGGCGGAGCACAGATACGCAGTATTTT
>TRBJ2-3|14|TRBV3-1|-|-
CASRKVAGTDTQYF
TGTGCCAGCAGGAAGGTAGCGGGCACAGATACGCAGTATTTT
>TRBJ2-5|14|TRBV3-1|-|few
CASSPVRSPVAQYF
TGTGCCAGCAGCCCTGTCCGGTCTCCGGTGGCCCAGTACTTC
>TRBJ2-2|15|TRBV29-1|-|few
CSVSAGRIRAGELFF
TGCAGCGTTTCGGCAGGGAGAATTCGGGCCGGGGAGCTGTTTTTT